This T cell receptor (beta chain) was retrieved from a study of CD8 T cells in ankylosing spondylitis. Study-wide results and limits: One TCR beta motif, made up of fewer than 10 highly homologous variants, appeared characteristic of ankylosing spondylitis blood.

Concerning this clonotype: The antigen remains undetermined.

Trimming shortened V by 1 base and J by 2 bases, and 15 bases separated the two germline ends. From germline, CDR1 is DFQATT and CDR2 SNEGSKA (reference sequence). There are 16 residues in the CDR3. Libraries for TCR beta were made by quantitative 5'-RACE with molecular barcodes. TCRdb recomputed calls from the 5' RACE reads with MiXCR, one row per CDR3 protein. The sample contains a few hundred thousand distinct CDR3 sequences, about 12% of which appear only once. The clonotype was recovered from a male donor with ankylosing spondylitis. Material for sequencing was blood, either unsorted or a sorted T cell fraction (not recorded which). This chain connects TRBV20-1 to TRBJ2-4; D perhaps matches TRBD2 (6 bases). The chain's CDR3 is CSARGASDKPKNIQYF. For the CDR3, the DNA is TGCAGTGCTAGAGGGGCTAGCGATAAGCCCAAAAACATTCAGTACTTC.